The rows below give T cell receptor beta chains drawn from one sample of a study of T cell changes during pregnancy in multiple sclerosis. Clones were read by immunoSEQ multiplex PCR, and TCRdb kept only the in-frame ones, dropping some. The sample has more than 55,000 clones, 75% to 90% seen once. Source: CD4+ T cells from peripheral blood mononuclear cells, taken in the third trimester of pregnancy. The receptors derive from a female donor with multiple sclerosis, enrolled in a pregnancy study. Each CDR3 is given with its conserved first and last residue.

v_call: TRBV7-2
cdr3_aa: CASSSSGGAGTDTQYF

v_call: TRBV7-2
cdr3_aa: CASSLAWGGDSNQPQHF

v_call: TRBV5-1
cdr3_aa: CASSRGTGAPQGYTF

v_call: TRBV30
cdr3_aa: CAWSRTGRGGYTF

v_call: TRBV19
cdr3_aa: CASRQGGNEQFF

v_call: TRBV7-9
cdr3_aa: CASSLALADRETQYF

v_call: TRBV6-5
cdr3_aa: CASSYGVGAMGETQYF

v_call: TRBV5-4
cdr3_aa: CASSLGSRSQETQYF

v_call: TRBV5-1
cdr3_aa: CASSPWTSGRAADEQFF

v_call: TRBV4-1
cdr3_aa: CASSQEKAAGAYEQYF

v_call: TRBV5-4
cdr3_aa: CASSFLAGDKDEQFF

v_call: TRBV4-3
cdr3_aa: CASSREPGQGSNGYTF

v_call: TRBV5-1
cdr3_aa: CASSSTGTTEETQYF

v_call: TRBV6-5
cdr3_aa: CASTYQGFGYTF

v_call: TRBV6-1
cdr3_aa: CASSEQGSSYNSPLHF

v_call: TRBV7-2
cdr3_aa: CASSRQNPYEQYF

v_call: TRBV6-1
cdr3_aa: CASRSLAEETQYF

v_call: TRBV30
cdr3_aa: CARDPHDMAVNTGELFF

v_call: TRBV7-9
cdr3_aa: CASSPLGETQYF

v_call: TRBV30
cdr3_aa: CAWKGQGAETQYF

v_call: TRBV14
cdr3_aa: CASGRGIGNTIYF

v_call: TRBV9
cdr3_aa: CASSEGGASGNTIYF